This TCR beta chain comes out of a study of cytomegalovirus exposure and HLA in healthy donors. Study-wide results and caveats: According to the study, around 180 TCR beta chains were cytomegalovirus-associated. The dataset shows that most TCR sequences were rare, while some public TCRs occurred in many donors. Subsequent analysis showed first-cohort TCR clusters tending to co-occur in about 110 validation repertoires.

Donors came from a validation cohort of some 130 subjects, distinct from the first 666-subject cohort. Clones were read by immunoSEQ multiplex PCR, and TCRdb kept only the in-frame ones, dropping some. The sample records under 65,000 clones, 85% to 95% being singletons. Germline V CDR1 and CDR2: MDHEN, SYDVKM. This CDR3 is 14 amino acids long. V was clipped by 3 bases and J by 2 bases, with 7 bases between them. Of note for this clone: Its matching antigen is unknown.

The rearrangement links TRBV28 to TRBJ1-4; D remains ambiguous. The source material was PBMCs. This sequence was found in a woman younger than 30 in good health and CMV-seropositive. CDR3 DNA sequence: TGTGCCAGCAGTTTCGGGTTTACTAATGAAAAACTGTTTTTT. Protein product: CASSFGFTNEKLFF.